This TCR beta chain is from a study of T-cell memory formation after mild COVID-19. This clonotype was detected many times. The antigen is undetermined. Trimming at V came to 4 bases and at J to 4 bases, leaving 4 bases not matched to a gene. Germline-derived CDR1 and CDR2 are SGHRS and YFSETQ. The CDR3 is 14 residues long. The study, taken as a whole, reports: While clones contracting from day 15 to 85 were balanced between CD4 and CD8, later expanders leaned CD4+. Some SARS-CoV-2-responding clones were already detected in memory before infection.

cDNA libraries for TCR alpha and TCR beta, carrying sample barcodes and UMIs, came from 5'RACE with constant-segment primers. From the 5' RACE reads, TCRdb called clonotypes with MiXCR, one entry per CDR3 protein. Here the sample spans 150,000 to 200,000 distinct CDR3 sequences, around 10% being singletons. Material: PBMCs or a T cell subset sorted from them (not recorded which). This chain connects TRBV5-1 to TRBJ2-1; 8 bases agree with TRBD1. This TCR was recovered from a young man who had mild COVID-19 (a few samples of this study predate the infection). Cell type and time point are not known. The CDR3 loop is CASSPGQGYNEQFF. The CDR3 bases are TGCGCCAGCAGCCCCGGACAGGGTTACAATGAGCAGTTCTTC.